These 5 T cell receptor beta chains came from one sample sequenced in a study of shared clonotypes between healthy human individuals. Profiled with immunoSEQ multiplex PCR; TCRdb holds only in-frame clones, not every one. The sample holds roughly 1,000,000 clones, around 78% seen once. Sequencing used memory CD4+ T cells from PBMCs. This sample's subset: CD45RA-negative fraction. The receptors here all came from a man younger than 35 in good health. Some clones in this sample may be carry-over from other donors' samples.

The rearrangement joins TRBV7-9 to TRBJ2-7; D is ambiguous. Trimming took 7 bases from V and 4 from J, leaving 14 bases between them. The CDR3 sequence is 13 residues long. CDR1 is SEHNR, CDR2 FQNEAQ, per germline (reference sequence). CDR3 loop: CASTKAGAYEQYF. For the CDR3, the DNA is TGTGCCAGCACTAAGGCAGGCGCTTACGAGCAGTACTTC.

The CDR3 bases are TGTGCCACCAGCGCGGGCTACAATGAGCAGTTCTTC. Translating it yields CATSAGYNEQFF. This chain uses TRBV15 with TRBJ2-1, with a tentative D call TRBD2 (5 bases). Per germline, CDR1 LNHNV and CDR2 YYDKDF (reference sequence). Trimming took off 5 bases at V and 3 bases at J, with 5 bases between the two ends. The CDR3 covers 12 residues.

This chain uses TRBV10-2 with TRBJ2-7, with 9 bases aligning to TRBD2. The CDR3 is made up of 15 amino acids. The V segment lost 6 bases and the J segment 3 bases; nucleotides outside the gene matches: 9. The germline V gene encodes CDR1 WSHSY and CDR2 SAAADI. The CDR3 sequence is CASRRPAGGYYEQYF. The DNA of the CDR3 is TGCGCCAGCAGGAGGCCAGCGGGAGGCTACTACGAGCAGTACTTC.

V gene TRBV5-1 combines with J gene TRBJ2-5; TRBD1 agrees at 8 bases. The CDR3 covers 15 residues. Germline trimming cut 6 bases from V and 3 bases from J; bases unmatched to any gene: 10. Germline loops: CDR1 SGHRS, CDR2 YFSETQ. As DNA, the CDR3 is TGCGCCAGCAAAAAGTTGGTGGGACAGGAAGAGACCCAGTACTTC. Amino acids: CASKKLVGQEETQYF.

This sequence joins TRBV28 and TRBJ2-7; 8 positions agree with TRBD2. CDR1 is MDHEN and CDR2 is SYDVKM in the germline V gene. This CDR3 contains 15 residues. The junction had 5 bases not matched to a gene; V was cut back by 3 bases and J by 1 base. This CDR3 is CASSLRGEGSYEQYF. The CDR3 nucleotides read TGTGCCAGCAGTTTGCGGGGGGAGGGGTCCTACGAGCAGTACTTC. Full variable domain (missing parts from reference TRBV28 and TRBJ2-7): DVKVTQSSRYLVKRTGEKVFLECVQDMDHENMFWYRQDPGLGLRLIYFSYDVKMKEKGDIPEGYSVSREKKERFSLILESASTNQTSMYLCASSLRGEGSYEQYFGPGTRLTVT.